Following are 8 T cell receptor beta chains from one sample sequenced in a study of shared clonotypes between healthy human individuals. Sequencing used immunoSEQ multiplex PCR; TCRdb keeps in-frame clones, though not all of them. The table shows about a million clones, with about 77% occurring only once. The sequencing input was memory CD4+ T cells sorted from blood. This sample's subset: CD45RA-negative fraction. These receptors all come from a man aged 18 to 30 in good health.

This clone was seen only a few times. The chain employs TRBV11-2 and TRBJ2-7; 9 nucleotides match TRBD2. Unmatched junction bases numbered 12, after V lost 5 bases and J lost 4 bases. This CDR3 is 16 amino acids long. CDR1 is SGHAT and CDR2 is FQNNGV in the germline V gene. CDR3 loop: CASSRSRLAALYEQYF. DNA of the CDR3: TGTGCCAGCAGCCGATCAAGACTAGCGGCCTTATACGAGCAGTACTTC.

The V and J genes are TRBV6-5 and TRBJ2-3, with D unclear. The germline V and J ends were trimmed by 7 bases and 2 bases, with 13 bases remaining between them. This CDR3 comprises 14 residues. The germline gives CDR1 MNHEY, CDR2 SVGAGI. CDR3 coding DNA: TGTGCCAGCAAAAAAAGCCGGTACACAGATACGCAGTATTTT. Translated: CASKKSRYTDTQYF.

This chain connects TRBV4-1 to TRBJ2-1; D not certain. The CDR3 totals 14 residues. V lost 0 bases, J lost 9 bases, and 12 bases lay in between. Germline values: CDR1 MGHRA, CDR2 YSYEKL. CDR3 DNA sequence: TGCGCCAGCAGCCAAGATAGAGTAGCTGGTGAGCAGTTCTTC. This translates into CASSQDRVAGEQFF.

The chain is built from TRBV27 and TRBJ2-1; 12 positions agree with TRBD2. V shed 6 bases and J 3 bases; nucleotides not matched to a gene: 9. The CDR3 length is 17 residues. Germline CDR1 and CDR2: MNHEY and SMNVEV (reference sequence). This CDR3 is CASRPRTSGKSYNEQFF. For the CDR3, the DNA is TGTGCCAGCAGGCCTCGGACTAGCGGGAAGAGCTACAATGAGCAGTTCTTC.

The chain recombines TRBV7-9 with TRBJ2-1; D ambiguous. The V and J ends lost 7 bases and 1 base respectively, with 11 bases between them. The CDR3 loop spans 14 amino acids. From germline, CDR1 is SEHNR and CDR2 FQNEAQ (reference sequence). The CDR3 DNA sequence: TGTGCCAGCACCTCCTCGTTTTCCTACAATGAGCAGTTCTTC. Protein product: CASTSSFSYNEQFF.

The genes are TRBV28 and TRBJ2-7, with TRBD1 matching over 12 bases. Unmatched junction bases numbered 10, after V lost 5 bases and J lost 5 bases. The CDR3 is 16 amino acids. CDR1 is MDHEN and CDR2 is SYDVKM in the germline V gene. In DNA form, the CDR3 reads TGTGCCAGCAGTCCCGCCTCCGGGACAGGGGGCCACGAGCAGTACTTC. This translates into CASSPASGTGGHEQYF.

V and J are TRBV10-3 and TRBJ2-7; 10 bases line up with TRBD2. The CDR3 consists of 16 residues. V lost 2 bases, J lost 5 bases, and 9 bases stayed unmatched. Germline-derived CDR1 and CDR2 are ENHRY and SYGVKD. The CDR3 reads CAISEGSGRAGNEQYF. CDR3 sequence (DNA): TGTGCCATCAGTGAGGGGAGCGGGAGGGCCGGAAACGAGCAGTACTTC.

This clone was picked up a small number of times. Here the CDR3 DNA reads TGTGCCATCAAAGCCCCGGAGACTGAAGCTTTCTTT. Protein sequence: CAIKAPETEAFF. The rearrangement links TRBV10-3 to TRBJ1-1; D call uncertain. This CDR3 is 12 amino acids long. Deletions cut 7 bases from V and 5 bases from J, with 11 bases between. Germline V gene data show CDR1 as ENHRY and CDR2 as SYGVKD.